The source of this T cell receptor beta chain is a study of T-cell reconstitution after alpha-beta-depleted transplantation in children. General study findings and limits: TCRbeta diversity was high at day 60 in some patients (a result of surviving recipient T cells and thymic progenitors). Two months or so post-transplant, alpha-beta T cells reportedly derived from several hundred expanded graft clones. T cells produced anew were the main source of T-cell counts and diversity one year after transplant.

Unique molecular identifiers were built into the TCRbeta library. MiXCR, applied by TCRdb to the PCR reads, yields one record per CDR3 protein. The repertoire holds approximately 350,000 distinct CDR3 sequences, with around 15% as singletons. This CDR3 contains 17 residues. Trimming cost V 3 bases and J 1 base, with 19 bases left between them. Germline V gives CDR1 SGDLS, CDR2 YYNGEE. Turning to this clonotype: Its cognate antigen is unknown.

The rearrangement joins TRBV9 to TRBJ2-5, with D perhaps TRBD1 (7 bases). This clonotype was sampled from a male patient under 10 years old who had a stem cell transplant for acute lymphoblastic leukemia, so the T cells may come from the graft donor. The sequences come from PBMCs, mostly from graft donor cells, collected 360 days after TCRalphabeta/CD19-depleted stem cell transplant. CDR3 sequence (DNA): TGTGCCAGCAGCGAGGGGGCTAGCGCCGGGATCCAAGAGACCCAGTACTTC. Its translation is CASSEGASAGIQETQYF.